The clone carrying this TCR beta chain occurred once. Trimming took 5 bases from V and 1 from J; bases not matched to a gene: 9. The germline gives CDR1 MNHEY, CDR2 SVGEGT. The CDR3 has 16 amino acids. Sequencing used immunoSEQ multiplex PCR; TCRdb keeps in-frame clones, though not all of them. The sample lists about 200,000 clones; just under 85% were seen once. The data belong to a study of blood T cell repertoires in COVID-19. The specimen sequenced was peripheral blood. The chain uses TRBV6-2 or TRBV6-3 and TRBJ1-1; TRBD1 agrees at 8 bases. The receptor's source is a man between 60 and 75 years old with COVID-19, enrolled during active disease. Here the CDR3 reads CASSRPGQATNTEAFF. The CDR3 DNA sequence: TGTGCCAGCAGTCGGCCGGGACAGGCGACGAACACTGAAGCTTTCTTT.